The entry below describes one TCR beta chain. This specimen comes from a study of cytomegalovirus exposure and HLA in healthy donors. This CDR3 comprises 14 residues. CDR1 LNHDA and CDR2 SQIVND come from the germline V gene (reference sequence). The V end lost 4 bases, the J end lost 4 bases, and 14 bases lay between the germline ends. Primers included in the PCR were 60 Vbeta and 13 Jbeta primers. TCRdb's copy holds only in-frame clones and misses some; the assay was immunoSEQ multiplex PCR. The repertoire consists of fewer than 110,000 clones, with 65% to 80% occurring once and the leading ten covering about 1.9%.

Sequencing was done on a sample of PBMCs. The chain carries TRBV19 and TRBJ2-7, with D possibly TRBD2 on 6 matching bases. This clonotype was sampled from a woman between 40 and 50 years old in good health and CMV-seronegative. CDR3 coding DNA: TGTGCCAGTAGTACGTCCTTAGGAGGGTACGAGCAGTACTTC. Encoded protein: CASSTSLGGYEQYF.